The next 3 T cell receptor beta chains were all read from a single sample in a study of cytomegalovirus exposure and HLA in healthy donors. Vbeta (60) and Jbeta (13) primers were used in the PCR. Generated by immunoSEQ multiplex PCR, the TCRdb table keeps only in-frame clones and is missing some. This sample has 100,000 to 150,000 clones, with just under 75% found just once. The material sequenced was PBMCs. All receptors derive from a man aged 60-69 years in good health and CMV-seropositive.

This chain uses TRBV29-1 with TRBJ1-2; 12 positions agree with TRBD1. Losses at the gene ends were 5 bases for V and 8 bases for J; bases not matched to a gene: 6. Germline V CDR1 and CDR2: SQVTM, ANQGSEA. This CDR3 region has 13 residues. In DNA, the CDR3 is TGCAGCGTTCTCGGGACAGGGGGCAGGGGCTACACCTTC. The encoded protein is CSVLGTGGRGYTF.

The V gene is TRBV11-3, the J gene TRBJ2-5; TRBD1 matches at 7 bases. V lost 4 bases, J lost 4 bases, and 9 bases stayed unmatched. Germline values: CDR1 SGHNT, CDR2 YENEEA. This CDR3 comprises 15 residues. CDR3 region: CASSSRQGGGETQYF. CDR3 nucleotides: TGTGCCAGCAGCTCCAGACAGGGTGGAGGAGAGACCCAGTACTTC.

The J gene is TRBJ2-7, the V gene TRBV10-3; weak D call: TRBD2 (6 bases). Trimming removed 6 bases at V and 2 bases at J, with 11 bases between. Germline CDR1 ENHRY, CDR2 SYGVKD. The CDR3 length is 13 residues. The CDR3 is CAIRSRDAYEQYF. CDR3 in DNA: TGTGCCATCAGATCGCGGGATGCCTACGAGCAGTACTTC.